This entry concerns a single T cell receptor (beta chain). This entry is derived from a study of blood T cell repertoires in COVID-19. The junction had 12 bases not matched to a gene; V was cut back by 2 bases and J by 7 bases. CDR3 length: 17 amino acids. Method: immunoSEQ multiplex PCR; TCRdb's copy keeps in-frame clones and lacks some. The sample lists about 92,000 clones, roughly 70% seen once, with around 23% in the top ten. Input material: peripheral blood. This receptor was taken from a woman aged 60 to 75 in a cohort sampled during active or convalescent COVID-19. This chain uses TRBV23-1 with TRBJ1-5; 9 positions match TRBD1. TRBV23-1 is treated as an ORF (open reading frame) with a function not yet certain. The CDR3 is CASSQLNRDRVRQPQHF. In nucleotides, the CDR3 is TGCGCCAGCAGTCAACTTAACCGGGACAGGGTGCGCCAGCCCCAGCATTTT.